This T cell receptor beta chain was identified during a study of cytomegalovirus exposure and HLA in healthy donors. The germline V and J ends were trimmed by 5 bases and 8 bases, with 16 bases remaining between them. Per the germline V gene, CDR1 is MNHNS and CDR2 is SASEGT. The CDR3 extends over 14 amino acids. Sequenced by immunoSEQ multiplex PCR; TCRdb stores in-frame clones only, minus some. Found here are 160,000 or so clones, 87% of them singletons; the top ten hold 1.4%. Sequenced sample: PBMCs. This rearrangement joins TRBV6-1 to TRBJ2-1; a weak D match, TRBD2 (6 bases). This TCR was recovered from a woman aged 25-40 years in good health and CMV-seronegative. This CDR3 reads CASSTWDLVDEQFF. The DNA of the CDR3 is TGTGCCAGCAGTACCTGGGACTTGGTGGATGAGCAGTTCTTC.